The clone carrying this T cell receptor (beta chain) was seen many times. Its antigen is unidentified. These data come from a study of tumor and adjacent non-tumor tissue in lung cancer. Study-level information: Patients were aged about 30 to 76, ten or so men and about 5 women, stage I to III.

The library came from three nested PCR rounds adapted from ARM-PCR protocols. Via MiXCR, TCRdb re-called the multiplex PCR reads, giving one row per CDR3 protein. The sample has about 80,000 distinct CDR3 sequences, 65% to 85% seen once. Study-wide points: Compared with tumor, normal lung showed significantly lower TCR diversity. Tumor TCR diversity, when higher, was linked to shorter survival. Normal lung showed higher cumulative top 100 clone frequency than tumor.

This CDR3 is 15 amino acids long. Germline CDR1 DFQATT, CDR2 SNEGSKA (reference sequence). Trimming stripped 0 bases from V and 8 bases from J, with 17 bases between. No cell sorting was done before RNA was extracted from the tissue. Distant lung tissue was collected more than 3 cm away from the tumor edge. Sequencing was done on a sample of distant non-tumor lung tissue. This chain connects TRBV20-1 to TRBJ2-1; D call uncertain. This TCR was recovered from a man aged 60 to 75 with non-small cell lung cancer. In nucleotides, the CDR3 is TGCAGTGCTAGAGATCAGCAAAACCCCCATTATGAGCAGTTCTTC. Its protein product is CSARDQQNPHYEQFF.